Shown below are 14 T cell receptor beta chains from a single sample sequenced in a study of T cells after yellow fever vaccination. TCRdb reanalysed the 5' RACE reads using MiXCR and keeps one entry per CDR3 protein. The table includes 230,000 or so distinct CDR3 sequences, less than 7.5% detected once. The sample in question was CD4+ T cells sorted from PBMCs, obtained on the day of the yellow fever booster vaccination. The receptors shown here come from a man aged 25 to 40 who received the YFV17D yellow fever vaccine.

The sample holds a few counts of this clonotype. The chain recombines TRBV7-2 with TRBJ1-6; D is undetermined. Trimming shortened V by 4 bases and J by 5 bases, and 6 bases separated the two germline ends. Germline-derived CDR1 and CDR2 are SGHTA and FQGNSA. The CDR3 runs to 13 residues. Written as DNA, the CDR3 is TGTGCCAGCAGCTCCTTTAATAATTCACCCCTCCACTTT. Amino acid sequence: CASSSFNNSPLHF. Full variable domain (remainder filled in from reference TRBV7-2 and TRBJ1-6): GAGVSQSPSNKVTEKGKDVELRCDPISGHTALYWYRQSLGQGLEFLIYFQGNSAPDKSGLPSDRFSAERTGGSVSTLTIQRTQQEDSAVYLCASSSFNNSPLHFGNGTRLTVT.

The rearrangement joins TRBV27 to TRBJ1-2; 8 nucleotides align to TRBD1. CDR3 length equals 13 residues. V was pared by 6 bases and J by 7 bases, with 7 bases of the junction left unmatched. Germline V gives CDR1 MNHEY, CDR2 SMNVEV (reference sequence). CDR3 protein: CASSPGGSPGYTF. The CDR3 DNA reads TGTGCCAGCAGCCCAGGGGGCTCCCCTGGCTACACCTTC.

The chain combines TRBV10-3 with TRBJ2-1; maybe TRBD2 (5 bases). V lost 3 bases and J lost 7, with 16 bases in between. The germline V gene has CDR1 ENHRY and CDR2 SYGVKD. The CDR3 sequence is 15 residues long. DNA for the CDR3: TGTGCCATCAGTGAAAGACCTCTCGGGGAGAATGAGCAGTTCTTC. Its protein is CAISERPLGENEQFF.

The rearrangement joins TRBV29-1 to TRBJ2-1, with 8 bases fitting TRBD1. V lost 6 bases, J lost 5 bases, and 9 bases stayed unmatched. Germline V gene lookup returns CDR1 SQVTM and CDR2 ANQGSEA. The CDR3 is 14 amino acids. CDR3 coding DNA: TGCAGCGTGGCCCGGACAGGGAGGCACAATGAGCAGTTCTTC. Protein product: CSVARTGRHNEQFF.

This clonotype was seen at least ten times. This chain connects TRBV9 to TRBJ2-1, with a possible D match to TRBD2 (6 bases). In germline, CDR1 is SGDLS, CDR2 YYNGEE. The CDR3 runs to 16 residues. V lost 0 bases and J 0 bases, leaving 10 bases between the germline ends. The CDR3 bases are TGTGCCAGCAGCGTAGCGGCGGGACTCTCCTACAATGAGCAGTTCTTC. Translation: CASSVAAGLSYNEQFF.

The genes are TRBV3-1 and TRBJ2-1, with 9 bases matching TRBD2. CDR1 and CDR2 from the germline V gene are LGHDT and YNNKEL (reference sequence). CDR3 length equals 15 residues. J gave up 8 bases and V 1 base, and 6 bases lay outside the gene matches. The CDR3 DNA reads TGTGCCAGCAGCCAAGGTGTAGCGGGGGAATATGAGCAGTTCTTC. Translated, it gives CASSQGVAGEYEQFF.

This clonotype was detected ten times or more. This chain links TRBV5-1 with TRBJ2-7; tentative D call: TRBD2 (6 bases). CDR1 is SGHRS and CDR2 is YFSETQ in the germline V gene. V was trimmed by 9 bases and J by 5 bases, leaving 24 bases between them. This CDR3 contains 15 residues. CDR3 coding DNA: TGCGCCACCCGGGTGTCGGGAGTCGAATACGACGAGCAGTACTTC. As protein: CATRVSGVEYDEQYF.

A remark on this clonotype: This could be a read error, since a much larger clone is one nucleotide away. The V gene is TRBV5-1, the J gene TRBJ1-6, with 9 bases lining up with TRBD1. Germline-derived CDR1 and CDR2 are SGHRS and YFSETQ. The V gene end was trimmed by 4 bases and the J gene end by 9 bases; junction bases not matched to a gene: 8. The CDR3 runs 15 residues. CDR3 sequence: CASSSEDRGSSPLHF. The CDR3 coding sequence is TGCGCCAGCAGCAGTGAGGACAGGGGTTCTTCACCCCTCCACTTT. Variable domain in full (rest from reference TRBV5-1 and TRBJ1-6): KAGVTQTPRYLIKTRGQQVTLSCSPISGHRSVSWYQQTPGQGLQFLFEYFSETQRNKGNFPGRFSGRQFSNSRSEMNVSTLELGDSALYLCASSSEDRGSSPLHFGNGTRLTVT.

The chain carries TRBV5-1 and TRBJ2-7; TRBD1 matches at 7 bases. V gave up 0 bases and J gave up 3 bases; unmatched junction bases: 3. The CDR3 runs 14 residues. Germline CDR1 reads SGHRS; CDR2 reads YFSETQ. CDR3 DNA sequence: TGCGCCAGCAGCTTGGAAAGGACAGGCTACGAGCAGTACTTC. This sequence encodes CASSLERTGYEQYF. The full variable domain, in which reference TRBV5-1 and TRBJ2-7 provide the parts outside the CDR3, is KAGVTQTPRYLIKTRGQQVTLSCSPISGHRSVSWYQQTPGQGLQFLFEYFSETQRNKGNFPGRFSGRQFSNSRSEMNVSTLELGDSALYLCASSLERTGYEQYFGPGTRLTVT.

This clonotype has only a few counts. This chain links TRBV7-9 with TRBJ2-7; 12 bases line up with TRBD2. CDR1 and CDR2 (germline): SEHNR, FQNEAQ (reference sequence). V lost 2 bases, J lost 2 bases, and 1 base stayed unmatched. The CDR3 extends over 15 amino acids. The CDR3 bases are TGTGCCAGCAGCTTACTAGCGGGAGGGGCCTACGAGCAGTACTTC. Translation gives CASSLLAGGAYEQYF.

The CDR3 is CATSDSLGHRSYNEQFF. DNA of the CDR3: TGTGCCACCAGTGATTCCCTCGGGCACAGATCCTACAATGAGCAGTTCTTC. The chain has TRBV24-1 and TRBJ2-1; D not resolved. Germline V gives CDR1 KGHDR, CDR2 SFDVKD. The CDR3 covers 17 residues. V lost 2 bases, J lost 1 base, and 14 bases lay in between.

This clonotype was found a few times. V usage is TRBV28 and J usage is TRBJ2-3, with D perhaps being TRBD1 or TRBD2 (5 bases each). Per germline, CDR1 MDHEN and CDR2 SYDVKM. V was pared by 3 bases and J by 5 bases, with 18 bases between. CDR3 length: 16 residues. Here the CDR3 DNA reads TGTGCCAGCAGTTTGAGGGGCAGGAGGCTGATAGATACGCAGTATTTT. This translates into CASSLRGRRLIDTQYF.

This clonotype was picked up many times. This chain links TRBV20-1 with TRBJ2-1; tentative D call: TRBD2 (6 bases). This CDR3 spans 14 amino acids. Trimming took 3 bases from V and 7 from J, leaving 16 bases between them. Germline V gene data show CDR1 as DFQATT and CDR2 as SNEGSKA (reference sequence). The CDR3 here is CSARRVAERNEQFF. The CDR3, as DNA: TGCAGTGCTAGGAGGGTAGCGGAACGAAATGAGCAGTTCTTC.

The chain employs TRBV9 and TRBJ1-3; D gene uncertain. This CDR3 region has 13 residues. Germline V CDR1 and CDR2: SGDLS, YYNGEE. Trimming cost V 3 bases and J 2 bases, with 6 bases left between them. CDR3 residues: CASSAPAGNTIYF. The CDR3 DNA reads TGTGCCAGCAGCGCCCCGGCTGGAAACACCATATATTTT.